The 21 T cell receptor beta chains below all came from one sample that was sequenced in a study of T cell changes during pregnancy in multiple sclerosis. Measured with immunoSEQ multiplex PCR; TCRdb has only the in-frame clones, and not every one. This table holds approximately 70,000 clones, 91% found once. The specimen was peripheral blood, collected in the third trimester of pregnancy. The receptors come from a female donor in good health, enrolled as a control in a pregnancy study.

V and J are TRBV5-1 and TRBJ1-3; D uncertain. Deletions cut 4 bases from V and 3 bases from J, with 5 bases between. Per germline, CDR1 SGHRS and CDR2 YFSETQ. The CDR3 loop spans 12 amino acids. The CDR3 spells CASSPFGNTIYF. In DNA form, the CDR3 reads TGCGCCAGCAGCCCTTTTGGAAACACCATATATTTT.

J is TRBJ2-6 and V is TRBV18, with 9 bases aligning to TRBD1. V lost 4 bases, J lost 2 bases, and 3 bases stayed unmatched. Germline CDR1 and CDR2: KGHSH and LQKENI. The CDR3 length is 16 residues. The CDR3 here is CASSHGQGTGANVLTF. The CDR3 DNA is TGTGCCAGCTCACACGGACAGGGGACTGGGGCCAACGTCCTGACTTTC.

V and J are TRBV2 and TRBJ2-2; 11 bases fit TRBD2. The V gene's germline CDR1 is SNHLY and CDR2 FYNNEI. The CDR3 length is 18 residues. Germline trimming cut 6 bases from V and 4 bases from J; bases unmatched to any gene: 13. The CDR3 reads CASSHRFRLAGSTGELFF. The CDR3 bases are TGTGCCAGCAGCCACCGATTTAGACTAGCGGGGTCCACCGGGGAGCTGTTTTTT. Supplemented by reference TRBV2 and TRBJ2-2, the full variable domain reads EPEVTQTPSHQVTQMGQEVILRCVPISNHLYFYWYRQILGQKVEFLVSFYNNEISEKSEIFDDQFSVERPDGSNFTLKIRSTKLEDSAMYFCASSHRFRLAGSTGELFFGEGSRLTVL.

The V call is TRBV6-5, the J call TRBJ2-1, with D possibly TRBD2 on 6 matching bases. Germline CDR1 MNHEY, CDR2 SVGAGI. The CDR3 loop spans 13 amino acids. V was pared by 2 bases and J by 10 bases, with 12 bases between. The CDR3: CASSYRRLGEQFF. In nucleotides, the CDR3 is TGTGCCAGCAGTTACCGAAGACTAGGGGAGCAGTTCTTC.

This sequence joins TRBV18 and TRBJ1-2; D not resolved. The CDR3 is 14 residues long. V lost 3 bases to trimming and J lost 1 base, with 9 bases between them. CDR1 and CDR2 (germline): KGHSH, LQKENI. CDR3 sequence reads: CASSPGRFNYGYTF. DNA for the CDR3: TGTGCCAGCTCACCGGGCAGATTTAACTATGGCTACACCTTC.

V and J are TRBV6-1 and TRBJ1-3; no clear D. CDR3 length: 16 residues. V was shortened by 3 bases and J by 0 bases, with 12 bases between the two germline ends. Germline CDR1 and CDR2: MNHNS and SASEGT. The CDR3 DNA reads as TGTGCCAGCAGTGATTTGGTAGGGAGCTCTGGAAACACCATATATTTT. This translates into CASSDLVGSSGNTIYF.

The chain recombines TRBV10-3 with TRBJ1-2; 7 positions match TRBD1. Germline CDR1 reads ENHRY; CDR2 reads SYGVKD. Trimming took 6 bases from V and 8 from J; bases not matched to a gene: 24. The CDR3 consists of 18 residues. In DNA, the CDR3 is TGTGCCATCAGAGACGGACAGGCGGATAGGGGGCGAGGAGGGGGCTACACCTTC. Protein product: CAIRDGQADRGRGGGYTF.

Here the CDR3 DNA reads TGCGCCAGCAGCCAAGAGAACGGACAGGGGTTTTACGATAATTCACCCCTCCACTTT. This encodes CASSQENGQGFYDNSPLHF. The chain uses TRBV4-1 and TRBJ1-6; 9 bases align to TRBD1. The junction had 11 bases not matched to a gene; V was cut back by 0 bases and J by 5 bases. The CDR3 runs to 19 residues. CDR1 and CDR2 from the germline V gene are MGHRA and YSYEKL.

The rearrangement uses TRBV11-3 and TRBJ2-1; TRBD2 agrees at 9 bases. Trimming cost V 0 bases and J 9 bases; bases outside gene matches: 6. Germline V lookup: CDR1 SGHNT, CDR2 YENEEA. The CDR3 extends over 15 amino acids. CDR3 sequence (DNA): TGTGCCAGCAGCTTAGAGGGGCTAGCGGGAACTGAGCAGTTCTTC. It encodes CASSLEGLAGTEQFF.

J is TRBJ1-1 and V is TRBV6-6; tentative D call: TRBD1 (5 bases). V was pared by 2 bases and J by 0 bases, with 13 bases between. The CDR3 length is 16 residues. CDR1 is MNHNY, CDR2 SVGAGI, per germline (reference sequence). Written as DNA, the CDR3 is TGTGCCAGCAGTTACGGGCGCGGGGGAATGAACACTGAAGCTTTCTTT. This gives the protein CASSYGRGGMNTEAFF.

This sequence joins TRBV5-6 and TRBJ1-6; D may be TRBD1 (5 bases). V was cut by 4 bases and J by 9 bases, with 17 bases left in between. Germline V CDR1 and CDR2: SGHDT, YYEEEE. This CDR3 is built from 15 residues. The CDR3 sequence: CASSIPSGNSSPLHF. The CDR3 coding sequence is TGTGCCAGCAGCATCCCATCAGGGAATAGTTCACCCCTCCACTTT.

This chain joins TRBV29-1 and TRBJ2-3; D may be TRBD1 (5 bases). V shed 4 bases and J shed 5 bases, with 19 bases lying between them. The length of the CDR3 is 15 residues. The germline gives CDR1 SQVTM, CDR2 ANQGSEA. The CDR3 here is CSVVTPVGQGDTQYF. In DNA form, the CDR3 reads TGCAGCGTTGTCACCCCAGTGGGGCAGGGAGATACGCAGTATTTT.

This chain links TRBV27 with TRBJ2-7, with TRBD1 matching 7 bases. The junction had 7 bases not matched to a gene; V was cut back by 6 bases and J by 2 bases. The CDR3 consists of 14 residues. Germline V gene data show CDR1 as MNHEY and CDR2 as SMNVEV (reference sequence). The CDR3 protein is CASSPPGTAYEQYF. Written as DNA, the CDR3 is TGTGCCAGCAGCCCACCCGGGACAGCCTACGAGCAGTACTTC.

The chain employs TRBV5-6 and TRBJ1-6, with TRBD1 as a possible D gene (5 bases). This CDR3 region has 15 residues. Germline assignment: CDR1 SGHDT and CDR2 YYEEEE. With 1 base removed from V and 7 bases from J, the gap between germline ends came to 12 bases. The CDR3, as DNA: TGTGCCAGCAGCTTGAGGGGTGGCAGGAATTCACCCCTCCACTTT. This gives the protein CASSLRGGRNSPLHF.

The chain combines TRBV21-1 with TRBJ1-5; the table gives TRBD1 as D, unverified against the DNA. TRBV21-1 is designated a pseudogene. The CDR3 loop spans 15 amino acids. The CDR3 region has the DNA TGTGCCAGCAGTCTCGGGACAGGGCACAATCAGCCCCAGCATTTT. Translated, it gives CASSLGTGHNQPQHF.

The V and J genes are TRBV19 and TRBJ1-5, with D perhaps TRBD1 (5 bases). Trimming pared 6 bases from V and 5 bases from J, leaving 14 bases between. CDR3 length: 14 amino acids. CDR1 and CDR2 from the germline V gene are LNHDA and SQIVND (reference sequence). CDR3 loop: CASRIQGTHQPQHF. DNA of the CDR3: TGTGCCAGTAGGATTCAGGGAACCCATCAGCCCCAGCATTTT.

The gene calls are TRBV7-2 and TRBJ2-1; 9 nucleotides match TRBD2. The V gene end was trimmed by 5 bases and the J gene end by 0 bases; junction bases not matched to a gene: 11. CDR3 length: 18 residues. Germline V gene lookup returns CDR1 SGHTA and CDR2 FQGNSA. The CDR3 nucleotides are TGTGCCAGCAGCCCGCAGACTAGCGGTATAAGCTCCTACAATGAGCAGTTCTTC. It translates to CASSPQTSGISSYNEQFF.

V gene TRBV6-5 combines with J gene TRBJ1-6; tentative D call: TRBD1 (5 bases). CDR1 is MNHEY and CDR2 is SVGAGI in the germline V gene. Trimming stripped 7 bases from V and 7 bases from J, with 11 bases between. The CDR3 totals 13 residues. DNA for the CDR3: TGTGCCAGCAAATCCCGACAGAATTCACCCCTCCACTTT. Residues: CASKSRQNSPLHF.

This clone was recorded only once. CDR3 amino acids: CASRPTGTGDGYEQYF. The DNA for the CDR3 is TGCGCCAGCAGACCGACCGGGACAGGGGACGGCTACGAGCAGTACTTC. This chain uses TRBV10-2 with TRBJ2-7, with 10 bases fitting TRBD1. The germline V gene has CDR1 WSHSY and CDR2 SAAADI. The CDR3 extends over 16 amino acids. The junction had 11 bases not matched to a gene; V was cut back by 6 bases and J by 3 bases.

The chain recombines TRBV6-5 with TRBJ1-1; D is uncertain. Trimming removed 2 bases from V and 9 bases from J, with 7 bases in between. The CDR3 is made up of 11 amino acids. CDR1 is MNHEY and CDR2 is SVGAGI in the germline V gene. CDR3 in amino acids: CASSYAEKAFF. The DNA of the CDR3 is TGTGCCAGCAGTTACGCGGAGAAAGCTTTCTTT.

The chain is built from TRBV30 and TRBJ1-2, with a weak D call TRBD1 (6 bases). The CDR3 has 12 residues. The V gene lost 5 bases and the J gene lost 8 bases, with 15 bases spanning the gap. Germline lookup yields CDR1 GTSNPN and CDR2 SVGIG (reference sequence). Here the CDR3 reads CAWDTGLGGYTF. DNA of the CDR3: TGTGCCTGGGATACAGGGTTAGGCGGCTACACCTTC.